These 8 T cell receptor beta chains were all obtained from the same sample, sequenced in a study of post-analysis software for immune sequencing data. Study-level points and caveats: With TRBV5-6, TRBV5-1 and TRBV20-1 included, five TRBV segments were more frequent in patients than in controls.

Unique molecular identifiers were present in the TCR beta cDNA libraries. TCRdb reanalysed the PCR reads using MiXCR and keeps one entry per CDR3 protein. The sample holds approximately 570,000 distinct CDR3 sequences; 44% are singletons and the top ten take roughly 1.8%. These receptors have no identified antigens. Sequenced: blood. All receptors derive from a girl under 18 with multiple sclerosis.

The CDR3 sequence: CASVDAKNIQYF. The CDR3 coding sequence is TGCGCCAGCGTTGATGCCAAAAACATTCAGTACTTC. The chain joins TRBV4-1 to TRBJ2-4; no firm D call. This CDR3 has 12 amino acids. Germline CDR1 is MGHRA and CDR2 is YSYEKL. With 8 bases removed from V and 1 base from J, the gap between germline ends came to 6 bases.

This clonotype showed up just a few times. The chain employs TRBV5-1 and TRBJ2-5; 10 bases fit TRBD1. TRBJ2-7 explains the end of the DNA better; the J call may be wrong. Germline V gene sequence: CDR1 SGHRS, CDR2 YFSETQ. The CDR3 contains 15 residues. The CDR3 spells CASSPTGTGDYEQYF. Written as DNA, the CDR3 is TGCGCCAGCAGCCCCACCGGGACAGGGGACTACGAGCAGTACTTC.

Of note for this clonotype: At one end the junction does not follow the germline gene, possibly because of a read error. The chain links TRBV10-3 to TRBJ1-1; 8 bases are shared with TRBD1. Germline V gene sequence: CDR1 ENHRY, CDR2 SYGVKD. This CDR3 is built from 14 residues. This CDR3 is CATSSDRANTEAFF. The CDR3 coding sequence is TGTGCCACCAGTTCGGACAGGGCGAACACTGAAGCTTTCTTT.

This clonotype has a count of ten or more. This chain links TRBV5-1 with TRBJ1-5; D not resolved. The CDR3 is 13 residues long. Germline V gives CDR1 SGHRS, CDR2 YFSETQ. The ends were cut back, 3 bases at V and 0 bases at J, with 4 bases in the middle. CDR3 in DNA: TGCGCCAGCAGCTGGGATAGCAATCAGCCCCAGCATTTT. Amino acids: CASSWDSNQPQHF. The entire variable domain, with the rest obtained from reference TRBV5-1 and TRBJ1-5, is as follows: KAGVTQTPRYLIKTRGQQVTLSCSPISGHRSVSWYQQTPGQGLQFLFEYFSETQRNKGNFPGRFSGRQFSNSRSEMNVSTLELGDSALYLCASSWDSNQPQHFGDGTRLSIL.

With regard to this clonotype: At one boundary the junction diverges from the germline segment, which might be a read error. The chain links TRBV5-1 to TRBJ2-4, with 9 bases matching TRBD1. CDR1 is SGHRS and CDR2 is YFSETQ in the germline V gene. The CDR3 has 15 amino acids. CDR3 coding DNA: TGCACCAGCAGCTTAGGACAGGGGAACTGGGACATTCAGTACTTC. Translating gives CTSSLGQGNWDIQYF.

This chain links TRBV6-8 with TRBJ2-3; D is possibly TRBD2 (6 bases). CDR1 and CDR2 from the germline V gene are MNHGY and SAAAGT. The V end lost 7 bases, the J end lost 4 bases, and 15 bases lay between the germline ends. The CDR3 loop spans 14 amino acids. In DNA, the CDR3 is TGTGCCAGCAATCCCGGAGGGCCGCCAGATACGCAGTATTTT. Its translation: CASNPGGPPDTQYF.

The chain joins TRBV7-2 to TRBJ2-5; 8 bases map to TRBD2. V gave up 4 bases and J gave up 2 bases; unmatched junction bases: 3. CDR1 SGHTA and CDR2 FQGNSA come from the germline V gene. The CDR3 covers 14 residues. CDR3 DNA: TGTGCCAGCAGCTGGATAGCGGGGCAAGAGACCCAGTACTTC. Translation gives CASSWIAGQETQYF. The full variable domain, its missing parts supplied by reference TRBV7-2 and TRBJ2-5, is GAGVSQSPSNKVTEKGKDVELRCDPISGHTALYWYRQSLGQGLEFLIYFQGNSAPDKSGLPSDRFSAERTGGSVSTLTIQRTQQEDSAVYLCASSWIAGQETQYFGPGTRLLVL.

A few counts support this clonotype. The genes are TRBV27 and TRBJ2-7; weak D call: TRBD2 (5 bases). The germline V and J ends were trimmed by 2 bases and 6 bases, with 14 bases remaining between them. The CDR3 extends over 14 amino acids. Germline V lookup: CDR1 MNHEY, CDR2 SMNVEV (reference sequence). The DNA of the CDR3 is TGTGCCAGCAGTTTAACTCTTCGGGGATCCGAGCAGTACTTC. Translated, it gives CASSLTLRGSEQYF.